The following is a T cell receptor (beta chain) sequence with its context. Profiled with immunoSEQ multiplex PCR; TCRdb holds only in-frame clones, not every one. Of more than 95,000 clones detected, nearly 85% appear once; the ten largest clones hold under 15%. These data are taken from a study of blood T cell repertoires in COVID-19. Study in general: The analysed material was cDNA or gDNA that came from T cells, B-cell-depleted T cells, or PBMCs.

CDR1 is SGHRS and CDR2 is YFSETQ in the germline V gene. CDR3 length equals 14 residues. V was trimmed by 3 bases and J by 2 bases, leaving 12 bases between them. J is TRBJ2-7 and V is TRBV5-1, with TRBD2 as a possible D gene (6 bases). This clonotype originated in a human donor in a cohort sampled during active or convalescent COVID-19. The sequencing sample was made of peripheral blood. In DNA form, the CDR3 reads TGCGCCAGCAGCTCTCGGGAGTTAGCCTACGAGCAGTACTTC. Residues: CASSSRELAYEQYF.